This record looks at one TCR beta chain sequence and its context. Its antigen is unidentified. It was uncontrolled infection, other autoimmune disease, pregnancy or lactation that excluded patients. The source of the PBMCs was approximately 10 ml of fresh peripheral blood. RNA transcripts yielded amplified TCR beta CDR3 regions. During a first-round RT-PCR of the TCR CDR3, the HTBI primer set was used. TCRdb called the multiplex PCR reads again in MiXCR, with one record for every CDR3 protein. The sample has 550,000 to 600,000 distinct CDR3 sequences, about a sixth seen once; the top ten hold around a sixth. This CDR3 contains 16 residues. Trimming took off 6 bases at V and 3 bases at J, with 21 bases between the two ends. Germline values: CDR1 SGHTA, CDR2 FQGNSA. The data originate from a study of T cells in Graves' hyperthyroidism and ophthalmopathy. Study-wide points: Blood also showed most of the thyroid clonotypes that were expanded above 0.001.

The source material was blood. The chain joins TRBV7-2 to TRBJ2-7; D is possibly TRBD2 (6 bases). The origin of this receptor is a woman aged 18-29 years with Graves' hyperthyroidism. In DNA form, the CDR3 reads TGTGCCAGCAGTTACGGGCGGGATCCCCGCAACTACGAGCAGTACTTC. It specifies CASSYGRDPRNYEQYF.